Listed below are T cell receptor beta chains from one sample, sequenced in a study of CD8 T cells in Susac syndrome. One entry per CDR3 protein results from TCRdb running MiXCR on the immunoSEQ multiplex PCR reads. The repertoire holds about 140,000 distinct CDR3 sequences, roughly 96% seen once, with around 0.12% in the top ten. The sequenced sample consisted of CD4+ T cells from PBMCs. Receptor source: a human donor with multiple sclerosis. The CDR3 runs from the conserved cysteine through the conserved F or W. A D gene is named only where the DNA matches it firmly. Clone size is not always given. Where it is, it says once, few, many or a class for expanded clones.

D	V	J	size	CDR3	DNA
TRBD1	TRBV24-1	TRBJ2-6	once	CATQGESGANVLTF	TGTGCCACACAGGGGGAGTCTGGGGCCAACGTCCTGACTTTC
-	TRBV7-9	TRBJ2-1	-	CASSFPRALNTRNEQFF	TGTGCCAGCAGCTTCCCAAGGGCTCTAAATACCCGGAATGAGCAGTTCTTC
-	TRBV29-1	TRBJ1-2	-	CSVGHANYGYTF	TGCAGCGTGGGACATGCTAACTATGGCTACACCTTC
-	TRBV7-9	TRBJ2-3	-	CASRHRQTNTDTQYF	TGTGCCAGCCGACACCGACAGACAAACACAGATACGCAGTATTTT
-	TRBV4-1	TRBJ2-5	once	CASSQALALETQYF	TGCGCCAGCAGCCAAGCGCTAGCGCTGGAGACCCAGTACTTC
-	TRBV29-1	TRBJ2-6	-	CSVGPRSSGANVLTF	TGCAGCGTTGGGCCCAGAAGCTCTGGGGCCAACGTCCTGACTTTC
TRBD2	TRBV5-1	TRBJ2-1	-	CASSLAGTRAREQFF	TGCGCCAGCAGCTTGGCCGGGACTAGGGCCCGCGAGCAGTTCTTC
-	TRBV20-1	TRBJ2-5	-	CSALQGPKETQYF	TGCAGTGCTCTTCAGGGACCCAAAGAGACCCAGTACTTC
-	TRBV2	TRBJ2-7	-	CASSRDAGEQYF	TGTGCCAGCAGTCGCGACGCCGGCGAGCAGTACTTC
TRBD1	TRBV20-1	TRBJ2-2	-	CSARATGGAGELFF	TGCAGTGCTAGAGCGACAGGGGGAGCCGGGGAGCTGTTTTTT
-	TRBV5-1	TRBJ2-5	-	CASSFIVQETQYF	TGCGCCAGCAGCTTCATCGTACAAGAGACCCAGTACTTC
-	TRBV20-1	TRBJ1-2	-	CSAHNRAGGYTF	TGCAGTGCCCATAACAGGGCTGGTGGCTACACCTTC
-	TRBV14	TRBJ2-6	once	CASSPSGLLPSGANVLTF	TGTGCCAGCAGCCCCTCGGGTTTATTACCCTCTGGGGCCAACGTCCTGACTTTC